What follows are 19 T cell receptor beta chains derived from one specimen sequenced in a study of resident and recirculating memory T cells in vitiligo. Sequencing was performed with immunoSEQ multiplex PCR; in TCRdb, only in-frame clones are kept and a portion is missing. Among 40,000 to 45,000 clones listed, 92% were seen once. Material for sequencing was blood. These receptors were obtained from a male donor with vitiligo.

The rearrangement links TRBV6-6 to TRBJ2-1, with 9 nucleotides matching TRBD1. Germline values: CDR1 MNHNY, CDR2 SVGAGI (reference sequence). CDR3 length: 14 residues. With 7 bases clipped from V and 6 bases from J, the junction kept 7 bases outside the gene matches. For the CDR3, the DNA is TGTGCCAGCACCCCGGGACAGGGTGTCAATGAGCAGTTCTTC. This sequence encodes CASTPGQGVNEQFF.

The chain couples TRBV6-5 to TRBJ1-6; no firm D call. CDR1 is MNHEY and CDR2 is SVGAGI in the germline V gene. The CDR3 runs 16 residues. V was pared by 0 bases and J by 9 bases, with 15 bases between. The CDR3 sequence: CASSYSTQYSTSPLHF. The CDR3 DNA reads as TGTGCCAGCAGTTACTCCACACAGTACTCGACTTCACCCCTCCACTTT.

A single count supports this clone. CDR3 bases: TGTGCCAGCAGTCCCGCGTCAACTTATAATGAAAAACTGTTTTTT. This codes for CASSPASTYNEKLFF. The V gene is TRBV27, the J gene TRBJ1-4; unclear D gene. With 5 bases removed from V and 4 bases from J, the gap between germline ends came to 14 bases. This CDR3 contains 15 residues. CDR1 MNHEY and CDR2 SMNVEV come from the germline V gene (reference sequence).

The chain employs TRBV9 and TRBJ1-5; D may be TRBD1 (6 bases). Trimming removed 0 bases at V and 5 bases at J, with 12 bases between. The CDR3 runs 15 residues. Per the germline V gene, CDR1 is SGDLS and CDR2 is YYNGEE. For the CDR3, the DNA is TGTGCCAGCAGCGTAGGGTTTGGGGGCGATCAGCCCCAGCATTTT. It codes for CASSVGFGGDQPQHF.

The rearrangement links TRBV29-1 to TRBJ2-7; 9 nucleotides agree with TRBD1. This CDR3 has 12 amino acids. Germline CDR1 and CDR2: SQVTM and ANQGSEA. Trimming removed 7 bases from V and 2 bases from J; junction bases left unmatched: 3. CDR3 region: CSATGGAYEQYF. CDR3 sequence (DNA): TGCAGCGCGACAGGGGGAGCCTACGAGCAGTACTTC.

The chain carries TRBV27 and TRBJ1-1, with no clear D. V shed 2 bases and J shed 0 bases, with 13 bases lying between them. The CDR3 totals 16 residues. Germline CDR1 is MNHEY and CDR2 is SMNVEV (reference sequence). This CDR3 reads CASSLMWRGLNTEAFF. The CDR3 nucleotides read TGTGCCAGCAGTTTAATGTGGCGGGGATTGAACACTGAAGCTTTCTTT.

The chain combines TRBV5-4 with TRBJ1-2, with 7 bases lining up with TRBD1. Germline trimming cut 4 bases from V and 0 bases from J; bases unmatched to any gene: 6. The CDR3 sequence is 15 residues long. Per the germline V gene, CDR1 is SGHNT and CDR2 is YYREEE (reference sequence). CDR3 in DNA: TGTGCCAGCAGCGCGACCGGGACAGCTAACTATGGCTACACCTTC. The encoded protein is CASSATGTANYGYTF.

The chain has TRBV4-1 and TRBJ1-4; D call uncertain. The CDR3 is made up of 17 amino acids. The V end was cut by 3 bases, the J end by 0 bases, with 14 bases between. Germline assignment: CDR1 MGHRA and CDR2 YSYEKL. The DNA of the CDR3 is TGCGCCAGCAGCCAGCCAGTCGACTTCTCAACTAATGAAAAACTGTTTTTT. It specifies CASSQPVDFSTNEKLFF.

J is TRBJ1-1 and V is TRBV30, with D possibly TRBD1 on 5 matching bases. This CDR3 is built from 11 residues. V lost 5 bases to trimming and J lost 6 bases, with 10 bases between them. Germline lookup yields CDR1 GTSNPN and CDR2 SVGIG (reference sequence). CDR3 sequence (DNA): TGTGCCTGGGACAGTTTCGCTGAAGCTTTCTTT. It encodes CAWDSFAEAFF. The whole variable domain, remainder taken from reference TRBV30 and TRBJ1-1, is SQTIHQWPATLVQPVGSPLSLECTVEGTSNPNLYWYRQAAGRGLQLLFYSVGIGQISSEVPQNLSASRPQDRQFILSSKKLLLSDSGFYLCAWDSFAEAFFGQGTRLTVV.

The chain recombines TRBV4-1 with TRBJ1-4; TRBD1 matches at 9 bases. Looked up from germline, CDR1 is MGHRA and CDR2 is YSYEKL. This CDR3 region has 14 residues. J lost 9 bases, V lost 3 bases, and 5 bases had no gene match. DNA for the CDR3: TGCGCCAGCAGCCAGACCGGGACAGGGAAAAAACTGTTTTTT. Translating it yields CASSQTGTGKKLFF.

The chain recombines TRBV10-3 with TRBJ1-2; TRBD1 agrees at 8 bases. The V segment lost 7 bases and the J segment 4 bases; nucleotides outside the gene matches: 20. The CDR3 is 18 amino acids. The germline V gene has CDR1 ENHRY and CDR2 SYGVKD. CDR3 residues: CAIKGGGQGLNGLYGYTF. DNA of the CDR3: TGTGCCATCAAAGGTGGAGGACAGGGACTTAATGGGCTCTATGGCTACACCTTC.

This sequence joins TRBV6-5 and TRBJ2-5; 7 positions match TRBD2. Germline CDR1 and CDR2: MNHEY and SVGAGI. CDR3 size: 14 residues. The J segment lost 3 bases and the V segment lost 2 bases, leaving 3 bases of the junction unmatched. DNA of the CDR3: TGTGCCAGCAGTTACCGCGGGGGAGAAGAGACCCAGTACTTC. Encoded protein: CASSYRGGEETQYF.

The chain is built from TRBV7-9 and TRBJ2-7, with 8 bases that match TRBD2. Unmatched junction bases numbered 10, after V lost 6 bases and J lost 3 bases. Germline V gene sequence: CDR1 SEHNR, CDR2 FQNEAQ (reference sequence). CDR3 size: 15 residues. CDR3 in amino acids: CASSRGGHTFYEQYF. DNA for the CDR3: TGTGCCAGCAGTCGGGGGGGACACACCTTCTACGAGCAGTACTTC. Filled out from reference TRBV7-9 and TRBJ2-7, the complete variable domain reads DTGVSQNPRHKITKRGQNVTFRCDPISEHNRLYWYRQTLGQGPEFLTYFQNEAQLEKSRLLSDRFSAERPKGSFSTLEIQRTEQGDSAMYLCASSRGGHTFYEQYFGPGTRLTVT.

The chain carries TRBV10-1 and TRBJ2-5; weak D call: TRBD2 (6 bases). CDR1 and CDR2 (germline): WNHNN, SYGVQD (reference sequence). Trimming took 0 bases from V and 3 from J, leaving 17 bases between them. The CDR3 has 17 amino acids. CDR3 loop: CASSESTLGLDEETQYF. The DNA for the CDR3 is TGCGCCAGCAGTGAGTCGACATTGGGACTTGACGAAGAGACCCAGTACTTC.

The chain has TRBV27 and TRBJ2-3; a weak D match, TRBD1 (5 bases). Trimming left V 2 bases short and J 3 bases short, with 12 bases between. This CDR3 contains 15 residues. CDR1 MNHEY and CDR2 SMNVEV come from the germline V gene (reference sequence). The CDR3 coding sequence is TGTGCCAGCAGTTTAAACCCCGCAGGGACAGATACGCAGTATTTT. Residues: CASSLNPAGTDTQYF.

This clone was seen a handful of times. This chain connects TRBV6-6 to TRBJ2-3, with D perhaps TRBD1 (6 bases). V shed 10 bases and J shed 9 bases, with 23 bases lying between them. This CDR3 contains 14 residues. Per the germline V gene, CDR1 is MNHNY and CDR2 is SVGAGI (reference sequence). CDR3 bases: TGTGCCACCGGCCCGGGACAAGTTACGTCCACGCAGTATTTT. Translation gives CATGPGQVTSTQYF.

This rearrangement joins TRBV19 to TRBJ1-4; D might be TRBD1 (6 bases). V was cut by 9 bases and J by 7 bases, with 27 bases left in between. The CDR3 is 17 amino acids. The V gene's germline CDR1 is LNHDA and CDR2 SQIVND (reference sequence). In nucleotides, the CDR3 is TGTGCCAGCAAAAGGGGGGGGCAGACCCTTTTACGTGAAAAACTGTTTTTT. This gives the protein CASKRGGQTLLREKLFF.

This rearrangement joins TRBV9 to TRBJ1-1, with D unclear. V lost 3 bases, J lost 2 bases, and 5 bases lay in between. This CDR3 spans 12 amino acids. Germline-derived CDR1 and CDR2 are SGDLS and YYNGEE. This CDR3 is CASSAQNTEAFF. In DNA form, the CDR3 reads TGTGCCAGCAGCGCACAAAACACTGAAGCTTTCTTT.

A single count supports this clone. The chain carries TRBV4-1 and TRBJ2-1; D possibly corresponds to TRBD1 (5 bases). The CDR3 has 14 residues. V shed 3 bases and J shed 8 bases, with 14 bases lying between them. From germline, CDR1 is MGHRA and CDR2 YSYEKL. This chain's CDR3 is CASSHGAPLYEQFF. CDR3 nucleotides: TGCGCCAGCAGCCATGGGGCCCCCTTGTATGAGCAGTTCTTC.